This entry is about one T cell receptor beta chain. As yet, its antigen is unknown. The source of the sample is a study of CD8 T cells in ankylosing spondylitis. Study results and limitations: The study identified a TCR beta motif of under ten highly homologous variants that appeared characteristic of ankylosing spondylitis blood. Within peripheral blood, clones linked to disease were CD8+ and relatively rare. Enrichment of disease-linked clones was reportedly significant in matched ankylosing spondylitis synovial fluid. In the blood and synovial fluid of reactive arthritis, some motif variants had been previously reported.

V trimming: 5 bases; J trimming: 4 bases; junction bases outside the gene matches: 6. CDR1 and CDR2 (germline): SGHTA, FQGNSA. CDR3 size: 15 residues. Preparation of TCR beta libraries was done by quantitative 5'-RACE with molecular barcodes. MiXCR, applied by TCRdb to the 5' RACE reads, yields one record per CDR3 protein. The table includes 350,000 to 550,000 distinct CDR3 sequences, about 25% detected once. The sample comprised blood, either unsorted or a sorted T cell fraction (not recorded which). V and J are TRBV7-2 and TRBJ2-1, with 9 nucleotides matching TRBD2. The sequence was obtained from a male donor with ankylosing spondylitis. The CDR3 here is CASSTTSGKYNEQFF. DNA for the CDR3: TGTGCCAGCAGCACGACTAGCGGAAAATACAATGAGCAGTTCTTC.